This TCR beta chain was found in a study of T cells in Graves' hyperthyroidism and ophthalmopathy. CDR3 size: 14 residues. Germline trimming cut 6 bases from V and 5 bases from J; bases unmatched to any gene: 8. Ophthalmopathy cases met thresholds of Clinical Activity Score at least 3, NOSPECS grade at least 4 and duration under 3 months. Orbital computed tomography and thyroid ultrasound, together with serum TRAb and thyroxine and clinical symptoms, were used for diagnoses. RNA transcripts gave rise to amplified TCR beta CDR3 regions. Researchers ran a first-round RT-PCR on the TCR CDR3 using the HTBI primer set. Each CDR3 protein is one row after TCRdb ran MiXCR on the multiplex PCR reads. The sample records approximately 250,000 distinct CDR3 sequences, about 25% being singletons. Study findings and constraints: Clonotypes that were expanded in thyroid above 0.001 mostly appeared in blood too.

This clonotype has only a few counts. What it binds is not known. Source material: blood. The V and J genes are TRBV12-3 or TRBV12-4 and TRBJ2-5; 8 nucleotides match TRBD1. This TCR was recovered from a middle-aged woman with Graves' ophthalmopathy. The CDR3 nucleotides are TGTGCCAGCAGATCCGAAGACAGGGGCGAGACCCAGTACTTC. It yields the protein CASRSEDRGETQYF.